This is a list of T cell receptor beta chains from one sample in a study of blood T cells in healthy people across ages. TCRdb independently ran MiXCR on the 5' RACE reads; one entry per CDR3 protein. The profile shows about 750,000 distinct CDR3 sequences, roughly 50% of them singletons. Input material: blood. The origin of the receptors is an older man in good health. Each CDR3 is given with its conserved first and last residue. The D gene is left open where the match is weak. Rows may omit the clone size; those that give it use once, few, many or a size class.

CDR3nt	CDR3aa	j_gene	abundance	d_gene	v_gene
TGTGCCAGCAGTGAATTATCCACCCAAGAGACCCAGTACTTC	CASSELSTQETQYF	TRBJ2-5	-	-	TRBV25-1
TGTGCCACCCAGATAGGCACAGGGAGGGAGACCCAGTACTTC	CATQIGTGRETQYF	TRBJ2-5	-	-	TRBV12-3/TRBV12-4
TGTGCCACCAGCAGAGATGAGGTGTTCGGGGGCCCCCTGTTTTTT	CATSRDEVFGGPLFF	TRBJ1-4	few	-	TRBV15
TGCGCCAGCAGCTCGTATCCGCGCGGGACAGGGAGCTACGAGCAGTACTTC	CASSSYPRGTGSYEQYF	TRBJ2-7	-	TRBD1	TRBV5-1
TGTGCCAGCAGCTCAACGGAGGCGGTCGGGTACGAGCAGTACTTC	CASSSTEAVGYEQYF	TRBJ2-7	-	-	TRBV7-9
TGTGCCAGCAGTCCCTTTATTAAACAAGAGACCCAGTACTTC	CASSPFIKQETQYF	TRBJ2-5	few	-	TRBV3-1
TGTGCCAGCAGCCAAGCGCTGAATCAGCCCCAGCATTTT	CASSQALNQPQHF	TRBJ1-5	-	-	TRBV3-1
TGTGCCAACAGCCGGGACGGCAACTCCTACGAGCAGTACTTC	CANSRDGNSYEQYF	TRBJ2-7	-	-	TRBV14
TGTGCCAGCAGCGGAGGTGACCTGGGGTGGACTCCCGAGCAGTACTTC	CASSGGDLGWTPEQYF	TRBJ2-7	-	-	TRBV9
TGTGCCAGCAGTTTATATAGGGGCACTGGGGGGGCATCGGGGATTCGTGAGCAGTTCTTC	CASSLYRGTGGASGIREQFF	TRBJ2-1	many	-	TRBV28
TGTGCCAGCAGTTTATTTCGATCGTCGATTGGGGGGCAGTACTTC	CASSLFRSSIGGQYF	TRBJ2-5	-	-	TRBV27
TGCGCCAGCAGCCTCGTACCGACGATTATTACAACTAATGAAAAACTGTTTTTT	CASSLVPTIITTNEKLFF	TRBJ1-4	-	-	TRBV5-1
TGTGCCGGATTAGCGGGAGGTAGCACAGATACGCAGTATTTT	CAGLAGGSTDTQYF	TRBJ2-3	-	TRBD2	TRBV2
TGTGCCAGCATCCTGGACAATGAGCAGTACTTC	CASILDNEQYF	TRBJ2-5	-	-	TRBV7-9
TGTGCCAGCAGCTTAGCCCTCGTCGGGGGCGGGACGAGGGGCTACACCTTC	CASSLALVGGGTRGYTF	TRBJ1-2	-	-	TRBV7-8
TGTGCCAGCAGCCAAGAAGGGACAGGGAACTACGAGCAGTACTTC	CASSQEGTGNYEQYF	TRBJ2-7	-	TRBD1	TRBV14
TGTGCCAGCAGCCAAGATGCAGTTTCTGGAAATACCATATATTTT	CASSQDAVSGNTIYF	TRBJ1-3	-	-	TRBV4-2